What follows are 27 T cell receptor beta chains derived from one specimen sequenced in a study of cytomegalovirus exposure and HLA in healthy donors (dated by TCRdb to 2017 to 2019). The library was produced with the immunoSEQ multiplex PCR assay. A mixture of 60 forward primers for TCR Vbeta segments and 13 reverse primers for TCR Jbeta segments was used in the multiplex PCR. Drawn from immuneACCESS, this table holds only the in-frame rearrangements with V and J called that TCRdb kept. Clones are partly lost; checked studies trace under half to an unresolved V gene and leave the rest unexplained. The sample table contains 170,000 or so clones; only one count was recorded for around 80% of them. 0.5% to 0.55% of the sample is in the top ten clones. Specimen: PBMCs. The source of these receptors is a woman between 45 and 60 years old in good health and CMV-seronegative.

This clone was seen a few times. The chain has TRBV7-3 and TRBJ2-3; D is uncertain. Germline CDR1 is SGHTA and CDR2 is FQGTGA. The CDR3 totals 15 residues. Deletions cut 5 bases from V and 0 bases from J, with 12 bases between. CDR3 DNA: TGTGCCAGCAGCCTTACCCCCGGGAGCACAGATACGCAGTATTTT. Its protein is CASSLTPGSTDTQYF. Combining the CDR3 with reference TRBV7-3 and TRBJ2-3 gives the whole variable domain GAGVSQTPSNKVTEKGKYVELRCDPISGHTALYWYRQSLGQGPEFLIYFQGTGAADDSGLPNDRFFAVRPEGSVSTLKIQRTERGDSAVYLCASSLTPGSTDTQYFGPGTRLTVL.

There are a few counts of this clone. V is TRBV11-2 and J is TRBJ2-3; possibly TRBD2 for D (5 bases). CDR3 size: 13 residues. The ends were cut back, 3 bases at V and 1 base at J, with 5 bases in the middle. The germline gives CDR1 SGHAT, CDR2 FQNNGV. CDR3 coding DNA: TGTGCCAGCAGCTTTAGCGGCACAGATACGCAGTATTTT. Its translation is CASSFSGTDTQYF.

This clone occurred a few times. CDR3 sequence (DNA): TGTGCCAGCAGCTTAGCGCAGGGGCAGCCGAACACTGAAGCTTTCTTT. Amino acids: CASSLAQGQPNTEAFF. The chain carries TRBV7-9 and TRBJ1-1, with D perhaps matching TRBD1 (6 bases). This CDR3 region has 16 residues. In germline, CDR1 is SEHNR, CDR2 FQNEAQ (reference sequence). Trimming removed 0 bases at V and 1 base at J, with 12 bases between.

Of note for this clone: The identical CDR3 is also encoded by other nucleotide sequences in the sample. CDR3 in amino acids: CASSIRENTEAFF. As DNA, the CDR3 is TGTGCCAGTAGTATTAGAGAGAACACTGAAGCTTTCTTT. V and J are TRBV19 and TRBJ1-1; D call uncertain. Germline V gene lookup returns CDR1 LNHDA and CDR2 SQIVND (reference sequence). The CDR3 is 13 amino acids. V lost 3 bases, J lost 1 base, and 6 bases lay in between.

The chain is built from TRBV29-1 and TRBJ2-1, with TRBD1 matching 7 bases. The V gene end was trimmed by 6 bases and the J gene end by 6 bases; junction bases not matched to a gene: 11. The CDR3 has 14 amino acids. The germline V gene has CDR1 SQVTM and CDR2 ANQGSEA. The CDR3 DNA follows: TGCAGCGTAGGGACAGAAGGAGGTTTCAATGAGCAGTTCTTC. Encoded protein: CSVGTEGGFNEQFF.

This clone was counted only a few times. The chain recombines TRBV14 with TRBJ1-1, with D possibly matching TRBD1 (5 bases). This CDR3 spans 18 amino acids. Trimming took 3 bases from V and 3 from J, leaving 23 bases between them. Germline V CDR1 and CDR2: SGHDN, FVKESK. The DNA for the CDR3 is TGTGCCAGCAGCCACATGGCGGGACGAAAAGGAGGGGACACTGAAGCTTTCTTT. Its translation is CASSHMAGRKGGDTEAFF. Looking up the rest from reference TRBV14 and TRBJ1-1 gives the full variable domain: EAGVTQFPSHSVIEKGQTVTLRCDPISGHDNLYWYRRVMGKEIKFLLHFVKESKQDESGMPNNRFLAERTGGTYSTLKVQPAELEDSGVYFCASSHMAGRKGGDTEAFFGQGTRLTVV.

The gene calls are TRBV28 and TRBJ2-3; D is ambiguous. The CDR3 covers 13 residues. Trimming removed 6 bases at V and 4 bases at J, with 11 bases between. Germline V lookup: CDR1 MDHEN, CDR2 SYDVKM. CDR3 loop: CASSLAAADTQYF. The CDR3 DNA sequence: TGTGCCAGCAGCTTGGCGGCCGCAGATACGCAGTATTTT. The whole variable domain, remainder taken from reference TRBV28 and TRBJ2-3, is DVKVTQSSRYLVKRTGEKVFLECVQDMDHENMFWYRQDPGLGLRLIYFSYDVKMKEKGDIPEGYSVSREKKERFSLILESASTNQTSMYLCASSLAAADTQYFGPGTRLTVL.

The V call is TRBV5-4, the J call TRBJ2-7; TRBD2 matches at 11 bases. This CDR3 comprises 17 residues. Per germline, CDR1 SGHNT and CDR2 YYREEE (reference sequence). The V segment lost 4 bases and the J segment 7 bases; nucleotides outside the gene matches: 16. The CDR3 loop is CASSIRLAGSQTGEQYF. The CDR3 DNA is TGTGCCAGCAGCATAAGACTAGCGGGATCCCAAACTGGGGAGCAGTACTTC.

The DNA of the CDR3 is TGTGCCAGCAGCGTAGGGCTAGCGGGGGCCTCTGGGGCCAACGTCCTGACTTTC. This codes for CASSVGLAGASGANVLTF. This chain links TRBV9 with TRBJ2-6; 10 bases fit TRBD2. CDR1 and CDR2 from the germline V gene are SGDLS and YYNGEE. V gave up 0 bases and J gave up 0 bases; unmatched junction bases: 3. The length of the CDR3 is 18 residues.

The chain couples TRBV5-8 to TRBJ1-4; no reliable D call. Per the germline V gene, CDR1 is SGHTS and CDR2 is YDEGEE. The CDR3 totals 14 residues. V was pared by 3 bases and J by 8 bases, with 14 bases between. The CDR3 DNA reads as TGTGCCAGCAGCTCCTCTCTCCTAGGAGAAAAACTGTTTTTT. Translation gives CASSSSLLGEKLFF.

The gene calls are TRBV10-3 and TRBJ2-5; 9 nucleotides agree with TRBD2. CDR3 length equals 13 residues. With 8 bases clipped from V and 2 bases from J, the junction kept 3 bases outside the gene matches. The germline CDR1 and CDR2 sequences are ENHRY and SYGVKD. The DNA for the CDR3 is TGTGCCATCGCTAGCGGGGAGCAAGAGACCCAGTACTTC. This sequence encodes CAIASGEQETQYF.

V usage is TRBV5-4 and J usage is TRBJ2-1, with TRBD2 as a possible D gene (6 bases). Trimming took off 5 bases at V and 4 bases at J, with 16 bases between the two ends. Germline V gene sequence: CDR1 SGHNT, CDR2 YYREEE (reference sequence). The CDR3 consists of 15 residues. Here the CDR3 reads CASSRRDFAYNEQFF. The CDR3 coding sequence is TGTGCCAGCAGTCGCCGGGACTTCGCATACAATGAGCAGTTCTTC.

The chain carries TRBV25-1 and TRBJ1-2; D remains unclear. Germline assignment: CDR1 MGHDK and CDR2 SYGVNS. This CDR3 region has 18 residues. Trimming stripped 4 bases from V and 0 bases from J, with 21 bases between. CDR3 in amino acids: CASSAPPKPSLTNYGYTF. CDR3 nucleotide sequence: TGTGCCAGCAGTGCCCCCCCGAAACCCTCCCTAACTAACTATGGCTACACCTTC.

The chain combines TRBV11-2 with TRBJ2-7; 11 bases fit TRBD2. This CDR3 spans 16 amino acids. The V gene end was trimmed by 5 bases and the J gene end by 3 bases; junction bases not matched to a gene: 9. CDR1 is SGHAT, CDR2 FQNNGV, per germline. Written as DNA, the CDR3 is TGTGCCAGCAGCCCCCAGACTAGCGGGGTAAGCTACGAGCAGTACTTC. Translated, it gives CASSPQTSGVSYEQYF.

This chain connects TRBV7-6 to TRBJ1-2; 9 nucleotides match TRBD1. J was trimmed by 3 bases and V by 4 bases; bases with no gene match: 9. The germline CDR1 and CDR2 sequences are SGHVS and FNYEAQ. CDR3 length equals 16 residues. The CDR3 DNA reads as TGTGCCAGCAGCTATAGCTCAGGGGACAGGGACTATGGCTACACCTTC. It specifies CASSYSSGDRDYGYTF.

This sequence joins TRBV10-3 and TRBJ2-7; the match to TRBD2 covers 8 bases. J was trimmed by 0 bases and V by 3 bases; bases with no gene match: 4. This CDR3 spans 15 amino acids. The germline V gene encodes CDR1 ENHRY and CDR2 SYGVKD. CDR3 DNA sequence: TGTGCCATCAGTGACCCCGGGAGGGCCTCCTACGAGCAGTACTTC. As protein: CAISDPGRASYEQYF.

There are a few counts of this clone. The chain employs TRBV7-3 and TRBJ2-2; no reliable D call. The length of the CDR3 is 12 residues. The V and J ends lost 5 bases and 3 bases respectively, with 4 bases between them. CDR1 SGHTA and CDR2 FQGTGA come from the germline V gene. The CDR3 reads CASSQYTGELFF. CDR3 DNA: TGTGCCAGCAGCCAATACACCGGGGAGCTGTTTTTT.

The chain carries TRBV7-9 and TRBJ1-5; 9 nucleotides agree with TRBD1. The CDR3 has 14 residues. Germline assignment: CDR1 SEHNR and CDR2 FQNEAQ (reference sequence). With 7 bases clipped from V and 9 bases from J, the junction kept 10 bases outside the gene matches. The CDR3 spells CASTAGQGNSPQHF. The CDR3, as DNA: TGTGCCAGCACCGCCGGACAGGGGAATTCGCCCCAGCATTTT.

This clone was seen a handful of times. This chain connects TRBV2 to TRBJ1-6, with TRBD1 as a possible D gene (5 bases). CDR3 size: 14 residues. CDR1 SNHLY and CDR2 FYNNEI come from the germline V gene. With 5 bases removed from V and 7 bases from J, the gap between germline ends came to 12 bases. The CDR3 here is CASSSARQNSPLHF. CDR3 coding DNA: TGTGCCAGCAGTTCAGCCCGACAGAATTCACCCCTCCACTTT.

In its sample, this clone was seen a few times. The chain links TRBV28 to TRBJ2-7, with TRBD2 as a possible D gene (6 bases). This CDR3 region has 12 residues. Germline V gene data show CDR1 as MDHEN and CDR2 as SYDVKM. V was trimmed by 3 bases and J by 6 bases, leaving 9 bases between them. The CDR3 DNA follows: TGTGCCAGCAGTTTGTGGAGGGGCGAGCAGTACTTC. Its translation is CASSLWRGEQYF.

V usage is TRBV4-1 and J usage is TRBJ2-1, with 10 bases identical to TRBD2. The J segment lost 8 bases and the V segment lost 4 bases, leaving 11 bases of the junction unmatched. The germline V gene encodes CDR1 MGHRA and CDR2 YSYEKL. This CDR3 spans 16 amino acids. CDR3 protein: CASSPDGPSGGYEQFF. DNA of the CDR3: TGCGCCAGCAGCCCGGATGGGCCTAGCGGGGGCTATGAGCAGTTCTTC.

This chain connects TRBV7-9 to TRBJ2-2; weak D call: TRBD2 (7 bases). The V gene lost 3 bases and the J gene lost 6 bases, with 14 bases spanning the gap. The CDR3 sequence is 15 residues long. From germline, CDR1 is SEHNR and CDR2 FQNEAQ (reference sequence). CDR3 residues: CASSFRGAKPGELFF. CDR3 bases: TGTGCCAGCAGCTTTCGGGGGGCGAAACCCGGGGAGCTGTTTTTT.

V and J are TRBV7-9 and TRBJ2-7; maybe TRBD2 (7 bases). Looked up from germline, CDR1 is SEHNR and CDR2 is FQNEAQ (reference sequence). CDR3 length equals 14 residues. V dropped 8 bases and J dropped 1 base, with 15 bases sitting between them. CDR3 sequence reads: CASGRAGASYEQYF. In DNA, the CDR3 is TGTGCCAGCGGCAGGGCGGGGGCATCCTACGAGCAGTACTTC.

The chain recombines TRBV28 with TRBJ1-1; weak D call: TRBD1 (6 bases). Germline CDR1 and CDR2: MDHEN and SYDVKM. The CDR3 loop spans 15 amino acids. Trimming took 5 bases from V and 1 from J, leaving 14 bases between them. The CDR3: CASSPGGTRNTEAFF. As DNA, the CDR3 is TGTGCCAGCAGTCCGGGGGGCACAAGGAACACTGAAGCTTTCTTT.

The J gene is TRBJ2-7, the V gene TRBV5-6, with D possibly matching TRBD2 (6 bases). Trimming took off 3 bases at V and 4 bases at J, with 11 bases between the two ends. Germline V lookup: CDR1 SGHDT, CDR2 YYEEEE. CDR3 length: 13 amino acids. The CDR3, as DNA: TGTGCCAGCAGCTCACGGGACTCTTACGAGCAGTACTTC. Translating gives CASSSRDSYEQYF.

The CDR3 coding sequence is TGCGCCAGCAGCCCGGACAGGAGCACCGGGGAGCTGTTTTTT. This translates into CASSPDRSTGELFF. This chain uses TRBV5-1 with TRBJ2-2, with 7 positions matching TRBD1. CDR1 is SGHRS and CDR2 is YFSETQ in the germline V gene. This CDR3 is built from 14 residues. V lost 4 bases, J lost 4 bases, and 4 bases stayed unmatched.

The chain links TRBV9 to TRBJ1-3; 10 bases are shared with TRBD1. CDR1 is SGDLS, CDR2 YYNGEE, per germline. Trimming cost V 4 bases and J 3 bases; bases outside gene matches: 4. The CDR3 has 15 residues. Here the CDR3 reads CASSPRTGGGNTIYF. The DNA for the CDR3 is TGTGCCAGCAGCCCCCGGACAGGGGGTGGAAACACCATATATTTT. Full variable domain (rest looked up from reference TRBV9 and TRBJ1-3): DSGVTQTPKHLITATGQRVTLRCSPRSGDLSVYWYQQSLDQGLQFLIQYYNGEERAKGNILERFSAQQFPDLHSELNLSSLELGDSALYFCASSPRTGGGNTIYFGEGSWLTVV.